This T cell receptor beta chain comes out of a study of identical twins. TCRdb reprocessed the 5' RACE reads via MiXCR and lists one record per CDR3 protein. The sample includes some 630,000 distinct CDR3 sequences, around 7.5% of them seen just once. CDR3 length: 15 amino acids. The germline V and J ends were trimmed by 3 bases and 4 bases, with 13 bases remaining between them. Study results and caveats: The same donors were not followed; conclusions instead depended on cross-sectional statistical analysis.

About this clonotype: Its target is not known.

A further study also used this sample, focusing on yellow fever vaccine responses in identical twins.

The source material was PBMCs. The chain joins TRBV12-3 or TRBV12-4 to TRBJ2-1; D ambiguous. The TCR was taken from a woman in her late teens or twenties in good health. CDR3 sequence: CASSLGEGNYNEQFF. Written as DNA, the CDR3 is TGTGCCAGCAGTTTGGGCGAAGGGAATTACAATGAGCAGTTCTTC.